The 9 T cell receptor beta chains presented below share a single source sample, sequenced in a study of shared clonotypes between healthy human individuals (dated by TCRdb to the early 2020s). Library preparation employed the immunoSEQ multiplex PCR assay. As stored in TCRdb, this immuneACCESS dataset retains in-frame rearrangements with V and J assigned. A fraction of the clones does not appear; measured against another copy, unresolved V genes explain less than half of the discrepancy, and the remainder lacks a known reason. The sample contains approximately 1.5 million clones, about 98.5% of them found a single time. Together, the top ten hold approximately 0.38% of the sample. Material for sequencing was naive CD4+ T cells sorted from blood. The cell subset or site label, as the study defines it: CD45RA+ positively selected. These receptors were collected from a man between 25 and 39 years old in good health.

The chain employs TRBV19 and TRBJ2-1, with unresolved D. The CDR3 spans 15 residues. Trimming took 7 bases from V and 0 from J, leaving 13 bases between them. CDR1 is LNHDA and CDR2 is SQIVND in the germline V gene (reference sequence). The CDR3 nucleotides read TGTGCCAGTAATCCAGACCGCAGCTCCTACAATGAGCAGTTCTTC. This sequence encodes CASNPDRSSYNEQFF.

The rearrangement joins TRBV5-5 to TRBJ2-7; D call uncertain. The CDR3 totals 14 residues. Germline V lookup: CDR1 SGHKS, CDR2 YYEKEE (reference sequence). The V end was cut by 5 bases, the J end by 2 bases, with 14 bases between. CDR3 sequence (DNA): TGTGCCAGCAGGAGAGAACTGGTTACCTACGAGCAGTACTTC. This codes for CASRRELVTYEQYF.

The V gene is TRBV4-3, the J gene TRBJ1-4, with 8 bases identical to TRBD1. The CDR3 has 16 amino acids. Trimming cost V 1 base and J 4 bases; bases outside gene matches: 5. Germline assignment: CDR1 LGHNA and CDR2 YSLEER. CDR3 amino acids: CASSQGTGTVNEKLFF. CDR3 coding DNA: TGCGCCAGCAGCCAAGGGACAGGGACGGTTAATGAAAAACTGTTTTTT.

This clone was detected only once. The chain has TRBV14 and TRBJ2-5; the D is unclear. Between the trimmed V and J ends, which lost 2 bases and 7 bases, there was a span of 8 bases. The germline CDR1 and CDR2 sequences are SGHDN and FVKESK. This CDR3 region has 12 residues. In nucleotides, the CDR3 is TGTGCCAGCAGCCAAAAGTGGGGGACCCAGTACTTC. It is translated as CASSQKWGTQYF. Filled out from reference TRBV14 and TRBJ2-5, the complete variable domain reads EAGVTQFPSHSVIEKGQTVTLRCDPISGHDNLYWYRRVMGKEIKFLLHFVKESKQDESGMPNNRFLAERTGGTYSTLKVQPAELEDSGVYFCASSQKWGTQYFGPGTRLLVL.

The V gene is TRBV7-2, the J gene TRBJ2-3, with D possibly TRBD1 on 6 matching bases. CDR3 length equals 14 residues. Germline-derived CDR1 and CDR2 are SGHTA and FQGNSA. V was trimmed by 6 bases and J by 4 bases, leaving 14 bases between them. The CDR3 coding sequence is TGTGCCAGCAGAAGGGGGATCGCCCCAGATACGCAGTATTTT. Its translation: CASRRGIAPDTQYF. The full variable domain, with the rest looked up from reference TRBV7-2 and TRBJ2-3, is GAGVSQSPSNKVTEKGKDVELRCDPISGHTALYWYRQSLGQGLEFLIYFQGNSAPDKSGLPSDRFSAERTGGSVSTLTIQRTQQEDSAVYLCASRRGIAPDTQYFGPGTRLTVL.

The chain joins TRBV7-9 to TRBJ2-7, with D maybe TRBD1 (5 bases). Germline lookup yields CDR1 SEHNR and CDR2 FQNEAQ (reference sequence). The CDR3 runs 14 residues. Trimming pared 1 base from V and 4 bases from J, leaving 11 bases between. CDR3 nucleotides: TGTGCCAGCAGCTTAGGGATGGACAATTACGAGCAGTACTTC. This encodes CASSLGMDNYEQYF.

The gene calls are TRBV7-2 and TRBJ1-2; D gene ambiguous. This CDR3 is 15 amino acids long. V was cut by 1 base and J by 5 bases, with 14 bases left in between. Per the germline V gene, CDR1 is SGHTA and CDR2 is FQGNSA. CDR3 amino acids: CASSLGLDPIYGYTF. DNA for the CDR3: TGTGCCAGCAGCTTAGGATTGGACCCCATTTATGGCTACACCTTC. The full variable domain, its missing parts supplied by reference TRBV7-2 and TRBJ1-2, is GAGVSQSPSNKVTEKGKDVELRCDPISGHTALYWYRQSLGQGLEFLIYFQGNSAPDKSGLPSDRFSAERTGGSVSTLTIQRTQQEDSAVYLCASSLGLDPIYGYTFGSGTRLTVV.

V is TRBV4-3 and J is TRBJ2-7; D may correspond to TRBD1 or TRBD2 (5 bases each). V shed 0 bases and J shed 1 base, with 13 bases lying between them. Germline V gene sequence: CDR1 LGHNA, CDR2 YSLEER. This CDR3 comprises 16 residues. Here the CDR3 reads CASSQEGTLRSYEQYF. The CDR3 nucleotides read TGCGCCAGCAGCCAAGAAGGGACGCTGAGGTCCTACGAGCAGTACTTC.

The J gene is TRBJ1-4, the V gene TRBV25-1; perhaps TRBD1 as D (5 bases). Germline CDR1 reads MGHDK; CDR2 reads SYGVNS. V dropped 3 bases and J dropped 3 bases, with 11 bases sitting between them. This CDR3 spans 15 amino acids. For the CDR3, the DNA is TGTGCCAGCAGTGATGCCCAGACAGCTAATGAAAAACTGTTTTTT. Its protein is CASSDAQTANEKLFF.